These 2 T cell receptor beta chains share one sample of origin, sequenced in a study of CD8+ T cells in alopecia areata. Treatment denoted: oral pan-JAK inhibitor, 5-10 mg twice daily. Following RNA extraction, reverse transcription yielded cDNA that acted as the sequencing template. The repertoire was sequenced with immunoSEQ multiplex PCR; TCRdb's copy has only in-frame clones and lacks some. Seen here are some 150,000 clones, 85% to 90% observed once, and the top ten hold approximately 13%. Material: CD8+ T cells sorted from blood, obtained at week 4, from a patient treated with tofacitinib. These receptors all stem from a human donor with alopecia areata.

J is TRBJ1-2 and V is TRBV7-6; a possible D gene is TRBD1 (6 bases). Germline values: CDR1 SGHVS, CDR2 FNYEAQ. This CDR3 has 11 amino acids. V was trimmed by 10 bases and J by 6 bases, leaving 12 bases between them. The CDR3 loop reads CAIDRSDGYTF. CDR3 bases: TGTGCCATAGACAGGTCTGATGGCTACACCTTC.

The chain couples TRBV18 to TRBJ2-1; D is undetermined. Germline CDR1 is KGHSH and CDR2 is LQKENI. CDR3 size: 17 residues. V was pared by 3 bases and J by 8 bases, with 23 bases between. CDR3 loop: CASSPALAGATTDEQFF. The DNA for the CDR3 is TGTGCCAGCTCACCTGCCCTGGCCGGAGCCACGACCGATGAGCAGTTCTTC. The variable domain in full, with the rest retrieved from reference TRBV18 and TRBJ2-1, is NAGVMQNPRHLVRRRGQEARLRCSPMKGHSHVYWYRQLPEEGLKFMVYLQKENIIDESGMPKERFSAEFPKEGPSILRIQQVVRGDSAAYFCASSPALAGATTDEQFFGPGTRLTVL.